The TCR beta chain under discussion was sequenced for a study of OX40 agonist ivuxolimab in advanced cancers. Study information: Ivuxolimab is an agonistic anti-OX40 (CD134) antibody, and patients were treated with it. Of the patients, three showed partial responses, one with hepatocellular carcinoma and two with cutaneous melanoma.

TCRdb keeps only in-frame clones here, not all; method: immunoSEQ multiplex PCR. This sample has approximately 25,000 clones, with 60% to 85% found just once. Whole-study results and caveats: Doses of 0.1 to 3.0 mg/kg were accompanied by clonal expansion of CD4+ and CD8+ blood T cells by week 6.

V gave up 4 bases and J gave up 2 bases, with 15 bases separating them. There are 15 residues in the CDR3. Germline assignment: CDR1 SGHNT and CDR2 YYREEE (reference sequence). This clone is a singleton in its sample. Its antigen is unknown. The sample in question was CD4+ or CD8+ T cells sorted from blood, obtained in a trial of the OX40 agonist ivuxolimab. The chain joins TRBV5-4 to TRBJ1-2, with TRBD1 as a possible D gene (5 bases). This receptor was identified in an adult with an advanced solid tumor such as melanoma, head and neck, liver or kidney cancer. This CDR3 reads CASSAGPDLNYGYTF. CDR3 sequence (DNA): TGTGCCAGCAGCGCGGGACCCGATTTGAACTATGGCTACACCTTC. Complete variable domain (other parts from reference TRBV5-4 and TRBJ1-2): ETGVTQSPTHLIKTRGQQVTLRCSSQSGHNTVSWYQQALGQGPQFIFQYYREEENGRGNFPPRFSGLQFPNYSSELNVNALELDDSALYLCASSAGPDLNYGYTFGSGTRLTVV.